This T cell receptor (beta chain) derives from a study of blood T cell repertoires in COVID-19. Study information: Acute and convalescent COVID-19 samples came from the United States, Italy and Spain. Sources were T cells, B-cell-depleted T cells, or PBMCs; the material itself was cDNA or gDNA.

V was pared by 4 bases and J by 1 base, with 6 bases of the junction left unmatched. CDR1 is SGHNT and CDR2 is YYREEE in the germline V gene (reference sequence). The CDR3 length is 15 residues. Measured with immunoSEQ multiplex PCR; TCRdb has only the in-frame clones, and not every one. The table has over 150,000 clones, roughly 83% seen once. It was during active infection that Seattle patients were enrolled and then longitudinally followed. The rearrangement links TRBV5-4 to TRBJ2-3, with 7 positions matching TRBD2. The sample was peripheral blood. The clonotype comes from a woman aged 55-69 years with COVID-19, enrolled during active disease. For the CDR3, the DNA is TGTGCCAGCAGCCCGGGGGGACTTGGCACAGATACGCAGTATTTT. This gives the protein CASSPGGLGTDTQYF. Full variable domain (outside the CDR3, taken from reference TRBV5-4 and TRBJ2-3): ETGVTQSPTHLIKTRGQQVTLRCSSQSGHNTVSWYQQALGQGPQFIFQYYREEENGRGNFPPRFSGLQFPNYSSELNVNALELDDSALYLCASSPGGLGTDTQYFGPGTRLTVL.